This TCR beta chain was profiled in a study of control samples from healthy donors and cancer patients. V was clipped by 0 bases and J by 3 bases; unmatched bases: 5. The CDR3 contains 14 residues. Per the germline V gene, CDR1 is GTSNPN and CDR2 is SVGIG (reference sequence). In its sample, this clone was seen a few times. Measured with immunoSEQ multiplex PCR; TCRdb has only the in-frame clones, and not every one. The table shows 65,000 to 85,000 clones, with about 90% occurring only once. Material for sequencing was PBMCs. The chain recombines TRBV30 with TRBJ2-7, with TRBD1 matching over 7 bases. This clonotype was obtained from a woman aged 45-60 years with head and neck cancer. In nucleotides, the CDR3 is TGTGCCTGGAGTGTACGTAGGACAGGCTACGAGCAGTACTTC. Protein sequence: CAWSVRRTGYEQYF.